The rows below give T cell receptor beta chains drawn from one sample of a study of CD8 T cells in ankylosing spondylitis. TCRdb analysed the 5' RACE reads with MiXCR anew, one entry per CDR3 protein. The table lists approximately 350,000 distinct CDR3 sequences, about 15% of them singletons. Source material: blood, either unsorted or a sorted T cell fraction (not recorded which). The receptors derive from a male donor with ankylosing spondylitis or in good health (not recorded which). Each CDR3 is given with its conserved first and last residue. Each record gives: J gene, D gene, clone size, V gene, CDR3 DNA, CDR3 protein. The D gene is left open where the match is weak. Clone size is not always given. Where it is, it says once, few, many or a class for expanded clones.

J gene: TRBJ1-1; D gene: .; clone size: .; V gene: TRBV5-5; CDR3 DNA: TGTGCCAGCAGCTCGGGACCCCCTGAAGCTTTCTTT; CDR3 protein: CASSSGPPEAFF
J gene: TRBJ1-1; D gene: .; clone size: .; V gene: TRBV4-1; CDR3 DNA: TGCGCCAGCAGCCAGTCAGGGGAGGTGAACACTGAAGCTTTCTTT; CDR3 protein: CASSQSGEVNTEAFF
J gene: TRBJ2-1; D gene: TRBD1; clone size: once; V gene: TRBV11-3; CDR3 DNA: TGTGCCAGCAGCTTGCGGACAGGGGCATACAATGAGCAGTTCTTC; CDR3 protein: CASSLRTGAYNEQFF
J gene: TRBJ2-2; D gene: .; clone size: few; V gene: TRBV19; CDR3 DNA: TGTGCCAGTAGTATCGGGAGAGGCCACACCGGGGAGCTGTTTTTT; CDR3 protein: CASSIGRGHTGELFF
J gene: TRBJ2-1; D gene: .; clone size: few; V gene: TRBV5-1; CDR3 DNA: TGCGCCAGCGGGACCTCAGTAGGCTACAATGAGCAGTTCTTC; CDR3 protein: CASGTSVGYNEQFF
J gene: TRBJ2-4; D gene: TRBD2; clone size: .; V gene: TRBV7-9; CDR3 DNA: TGTGCCAGCAGCCTTTCTACCGGGAGGAACATTCAGTACTTC; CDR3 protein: CASSLSTGRNIQYF
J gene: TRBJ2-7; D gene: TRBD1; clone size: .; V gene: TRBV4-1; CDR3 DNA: TGCGCCAGCAGCGACCGGGACAGCAAGTACTTC; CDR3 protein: CASSDRDSKYF
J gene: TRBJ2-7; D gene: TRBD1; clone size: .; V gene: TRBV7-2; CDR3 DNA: TGTGCCAGCAGCTTCCTCGGACAGGGGGCGTACGAGCAGTACTTC; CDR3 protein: CASSFLGQGAYEQYF
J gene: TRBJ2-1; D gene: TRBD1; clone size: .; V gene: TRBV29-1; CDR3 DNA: TGCAGCGTCCGGACAGGGCCGTCGAATGAGCAGTTCTTC; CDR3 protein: CSVRTGPSNEQFF
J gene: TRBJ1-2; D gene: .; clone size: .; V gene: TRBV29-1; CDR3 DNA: TGCAGCGTTGAGAGCCAGGGCCTCTATGGCTACACCTTC; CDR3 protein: CSVESQGLYGYTF
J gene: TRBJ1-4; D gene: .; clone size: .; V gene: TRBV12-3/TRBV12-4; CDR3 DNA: TGTGCCAGCAGTCCGGGGCTAATGAAAAAGAGACTGTTTTTT; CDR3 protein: CASSPGLMKKRLFF
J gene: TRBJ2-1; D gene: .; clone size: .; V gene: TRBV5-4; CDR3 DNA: TGTGCCAGCAGCTTTGCATTGAGCTCCTACAATGAGCAGTTCTTC; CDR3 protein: CASSFALSSYNEQFF
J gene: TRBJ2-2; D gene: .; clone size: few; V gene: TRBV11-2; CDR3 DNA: TGTGCCACCGGGACGGAGTCGGACACCGGGGAGCTGTTTTTT; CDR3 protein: CATGTESDTGELFF
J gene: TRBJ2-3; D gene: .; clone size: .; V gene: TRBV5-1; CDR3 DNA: TGCGCCAGTGCGATGGGCCTCACAGATACGCAGTATTTT; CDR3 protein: CASAMGLTDTQYF
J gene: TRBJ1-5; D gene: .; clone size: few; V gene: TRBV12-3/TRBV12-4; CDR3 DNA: TGTGCCAGCATTCGATGGGACGGTCGGCGGCATAGCAATCAGCCCCAGCATTTT; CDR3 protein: CASIRWDGRRHSNQPQHF
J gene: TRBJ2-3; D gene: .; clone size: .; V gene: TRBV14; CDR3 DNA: TGTGCCAGCAGCCAAAATGGTTTTTACACAGATACGCAGTATTTT; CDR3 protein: CASSQNGFYTDTQYF
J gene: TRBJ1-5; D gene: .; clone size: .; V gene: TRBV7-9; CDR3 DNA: TGTGCCAGCAGCTTAGGGTTAGGGTTCGAAAGCAATCAGCCCCAGCATTTT; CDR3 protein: CASSLGLGFESNQPQHF
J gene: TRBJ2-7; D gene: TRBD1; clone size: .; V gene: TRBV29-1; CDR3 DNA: TGCAGCGCTACTCCGGACAGGGGAGGGTACGAGCAGTACTTC; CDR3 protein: CSATPDRGGYEQYF
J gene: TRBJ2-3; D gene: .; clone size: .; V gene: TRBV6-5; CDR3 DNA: TGTGCCAGCAGTTACTCTTCCCGGGCCCCCGCGAATACGCAGTATTTT; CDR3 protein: CASSYSSRAPANTQYF
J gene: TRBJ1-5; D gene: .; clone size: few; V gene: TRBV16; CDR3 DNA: TGTGCCAGCAGCCAAGGATCCGGGTCGGTTCAGCCCCAGCATTTT; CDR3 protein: CASSQGSGSVQPQHF
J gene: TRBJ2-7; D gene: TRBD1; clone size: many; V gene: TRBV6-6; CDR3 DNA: TGTGCCAGCCTGGACAGGCGATCCTACGAGCAGTACTTC; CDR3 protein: CASLDRRSYEQYF
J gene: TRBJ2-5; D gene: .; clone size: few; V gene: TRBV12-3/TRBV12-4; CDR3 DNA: TGTGCCAGCAGTTTTTCGCCCAGCGGGGAGACCCAGTACTTC; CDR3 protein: CASSFSPSGETQYF
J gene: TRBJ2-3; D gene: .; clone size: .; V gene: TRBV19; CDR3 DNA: TGTGCCAGTAGTGCCGGGGAGGCAGATACGCAGTATTTT; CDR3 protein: CASSAGEADTQYF
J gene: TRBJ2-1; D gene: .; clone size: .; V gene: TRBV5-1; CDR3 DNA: TGCGCCAGCAGCCCCTCGTTCTCGAACTACAATGAGCAGTTCTTC; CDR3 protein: CASSPSFSNYNEQFF
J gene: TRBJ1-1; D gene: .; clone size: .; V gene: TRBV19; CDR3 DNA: TGTGCCAGTAGTACTACCGACAGGCTGAACACTGAAGCTTTCTTT; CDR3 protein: CASSTTDRLNTEAFF
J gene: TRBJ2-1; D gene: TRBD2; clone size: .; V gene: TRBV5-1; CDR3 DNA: TGCGCCAGCAGCTTCCTTAGGACTAGCGGGGGCAATGAGCAGTTCTTC; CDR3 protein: CASSFLRTSGGNEQFF
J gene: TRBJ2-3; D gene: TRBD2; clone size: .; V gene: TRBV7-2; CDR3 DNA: TGTGCCAGCAGCCAGACTAGCGCGTTAAATACGCAGTATTTT; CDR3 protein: CASSQTSALNTQYF
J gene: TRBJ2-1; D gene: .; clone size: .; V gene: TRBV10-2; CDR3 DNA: TGCGCCAGCAGACAGAGACTCGGATCGGACAATGAGCAGTTCTTC; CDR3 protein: CASRQRLGSDNEQFF
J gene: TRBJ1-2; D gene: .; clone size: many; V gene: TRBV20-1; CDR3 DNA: TGCAGTGTAGGGGAGGGGAGATCCGGTGGCTACACCTTC; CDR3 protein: CSVGEGRSGGYTF
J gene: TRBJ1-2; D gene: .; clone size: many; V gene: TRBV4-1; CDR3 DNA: TGCGCCAGCAGCCAAAATGTGATTGTTGGCCCAGACTATGGCTACACCTTC; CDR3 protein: CASSQNVIVGPDYGYTF
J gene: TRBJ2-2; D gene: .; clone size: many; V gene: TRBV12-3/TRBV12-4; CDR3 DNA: TGTGCCAGCAGTTTGGGACTCGACACCGGGGAGCTGTTTTTT; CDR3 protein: CASSLGLDTGELFF
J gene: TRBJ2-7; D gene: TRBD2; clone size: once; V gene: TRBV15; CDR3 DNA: TGTGCCACCAGCACGGGACTAGCGGGGTCCTCCTACGAGCAGTACTTC; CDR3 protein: CATSTGLAGSSYEQYF
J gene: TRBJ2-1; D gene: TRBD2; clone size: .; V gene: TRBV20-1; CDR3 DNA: TGCAGTGCCCGCTCCTGGACTAGCGTACATCAACGGAATGAGCAGTTCTTC; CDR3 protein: CSARSWTSVHQRNEQFF
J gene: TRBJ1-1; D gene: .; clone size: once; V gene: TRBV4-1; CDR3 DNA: TGCGCCAGCAGCCACCTTATAGACAGGAACACTGAAGCTTTCTTT; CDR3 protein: CASSHLIDRNTEAFF
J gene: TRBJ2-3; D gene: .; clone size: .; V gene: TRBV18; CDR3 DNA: TGTGCCAGCTCACCGACAGTCGGGACCCACACAGATACGCAGTATTTT; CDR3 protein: CASSPTVGTHTDTQYF
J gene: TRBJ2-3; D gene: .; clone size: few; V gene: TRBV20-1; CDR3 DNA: TGCAGTGCGCAGTTGGCGGGGGCCTTCGTAGATACGCAGTATTTT; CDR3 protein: CSAQLAGAFVDTQYF
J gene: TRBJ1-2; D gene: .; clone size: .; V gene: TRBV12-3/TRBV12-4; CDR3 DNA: TGTGCCAGCAGTTTGAGGCAGGATGGGGGCTACACCTTC; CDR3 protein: CASSLRQDGGYTF
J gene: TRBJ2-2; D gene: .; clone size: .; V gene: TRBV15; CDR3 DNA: TGTGCCACCAGCACCCGTGGCTACACCGGGGAGCTGTTTTTT; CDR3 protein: CATSTRGYTGELFF
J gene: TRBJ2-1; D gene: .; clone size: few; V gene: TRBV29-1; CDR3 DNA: TGCAGCGGGGGGCGGGACAATGAGCAGTTCTTC; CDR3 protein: CSGGRDNEQFF
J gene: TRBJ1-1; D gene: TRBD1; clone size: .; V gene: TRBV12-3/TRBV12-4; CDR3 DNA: TGTACCTGCTGTTTAGCGCTTCGGCAGGGGGCCCCATACACTGAAGCTTTCTTT; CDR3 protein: CTCCLALRQGAPYTEAFF
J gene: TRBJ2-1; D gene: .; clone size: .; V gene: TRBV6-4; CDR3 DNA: TGTGCCAGCAGTGACAGTCCCTTCCGGGCCATCCCGCCCAATGAGCAGTTCTTC; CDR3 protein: CASSDSPFRAIPPNEQFF
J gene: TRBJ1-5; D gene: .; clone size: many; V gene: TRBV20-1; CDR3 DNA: TGCAGTGCTGCGGGACTTCAGGGTCAGCCCCAGCATTTT; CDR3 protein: CSAAGLQGQPQHF
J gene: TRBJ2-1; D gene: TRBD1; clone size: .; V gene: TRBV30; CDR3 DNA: TGTGCCTGGAGCCCGACCGGGACAGGGGGTCGCAATGAGCAGTTCTTC; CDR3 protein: CAWSPTGTGGRNEQFF
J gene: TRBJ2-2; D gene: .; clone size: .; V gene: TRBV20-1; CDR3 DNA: TGCAGTGCTAGAGATGGTAGCGTAAACACCGGGGAGCTGTTTTTT; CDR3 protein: CSARDGSVNTGELFF
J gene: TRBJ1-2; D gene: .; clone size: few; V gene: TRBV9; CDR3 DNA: TGTGCCAGCAGCGGACTACAAGTTAACTATGGCTACACCTTC; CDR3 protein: CASSGLQVNYGYTF
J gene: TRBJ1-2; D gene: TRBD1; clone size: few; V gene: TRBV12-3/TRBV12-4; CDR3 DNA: TGTGCCAGCAGTTTCACGACAGGGCGAATCAACTATGGCTACACCTTC; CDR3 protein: CASSFTTGRINYGYTF
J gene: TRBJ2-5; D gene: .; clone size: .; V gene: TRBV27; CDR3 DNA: TGTGCCAGCAGTTTTGACTCTCTCCACCAAGAGACCCAGTACTTC; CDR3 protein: CASSFDSLHQETQYF
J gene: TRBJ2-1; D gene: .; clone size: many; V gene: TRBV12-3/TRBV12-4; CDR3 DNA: TGTGCCAGCAGGTACGGGGGAAGCTCCTACAATGAGCAGTTCTTC; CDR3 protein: CASRYGGSSYNEQFF
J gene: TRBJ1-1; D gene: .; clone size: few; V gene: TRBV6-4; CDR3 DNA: TGTGCCAGCAGTATAGCATCGAACACTGAAGCTTTCTTT; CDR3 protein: CASSIASNTEAFF
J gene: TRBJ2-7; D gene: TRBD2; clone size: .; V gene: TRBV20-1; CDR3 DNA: TGCAGTGCTAGAGATCCGGGGGGGCTCTCCTACGAGCAGTACTTC; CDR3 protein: CSARDPGGLSYEQYF
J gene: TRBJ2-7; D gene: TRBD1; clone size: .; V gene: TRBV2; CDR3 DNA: TGTGCCAGCAGTGGGCTCGGGGACAGGGGCTACGAGCAGTACTTC; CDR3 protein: CASSGLGDRGYEQYF
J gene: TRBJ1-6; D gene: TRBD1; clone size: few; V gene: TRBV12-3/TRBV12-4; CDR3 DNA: TGTGCCAGCAGACTGGGACAGGGGAATTCACCCCTCCACTTT; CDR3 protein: CASRLGQGNSPLHF
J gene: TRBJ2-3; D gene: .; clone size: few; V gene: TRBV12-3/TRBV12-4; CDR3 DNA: TGTGCCAGCAGTTTAGCCTCTGGACGGGAAACGCAGTATTTT; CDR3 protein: CASSLASGRETQYF
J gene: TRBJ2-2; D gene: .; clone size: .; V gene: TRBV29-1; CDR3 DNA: TGCAGCGGCGGGACAGTAAACACCGGGGAGCTGTTTTTT; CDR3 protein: CSGGTVNTGELFF
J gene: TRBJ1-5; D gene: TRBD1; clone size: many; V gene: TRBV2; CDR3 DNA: TGTGCCAGCAGTTGGACAGGGGGCCTTAGCAATCAGCCCCAGCATTTT; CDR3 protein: CASSWTGGLSNQPQHF
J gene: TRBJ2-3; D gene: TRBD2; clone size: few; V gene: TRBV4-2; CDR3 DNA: TGTGCCAGCAGACCCTCCCCCTTCGCAGCGGGGGGAGCCACAGATACGCAGTATTTT; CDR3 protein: CASRPSPFAAGGATDTQYF
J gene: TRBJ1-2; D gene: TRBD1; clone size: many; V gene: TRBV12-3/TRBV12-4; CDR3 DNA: TGTGCCAGCACCCGGGACAGGGGAGTGGGCTACACCTTC; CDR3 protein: CASTRDRGVGYTF